Here is one T cell receptor beta chain with its context. Its antigen is still unknown. The germline gene is not matched at one end of the junction; a read error may be the cause. In TCRdb, the 5' RACE reads were re-called with MiXCR into one record per CDR3 protein. The sample lists roughly 560,000 distinct CDR3 sequences, 20% seen once, with around 13% in the top ten. The record originates from a study of T-cell memory formation after mild COVID-19. Overall study results and limits: Second-wave clones peaking on day 37 lacked confirmed SARS-CoV-2 specificity. Later expanders leaned CD4+, whereas day 15 to 85 contracting clones were balanced CD4/CD8.

This CDR3 has 13 residues. Sample: PBMCs or a T cell subset sorted from them (not recorded which). The receptor was derived from an adult woman who had mild COVID-19 (a few samples of this study predate the infection). Cell type and time point are not known. The chain employs TRBV12-3 or TRBV12-4 and TRBJ2-7, with 7 bases that match TRBD1. As DNA, the CDR3 is TGTGCCGGCAGGCTGACAGGGTCCTACGAGCAGTACTTC. Its protein product is CAGRLTGSYEQYF.